This passage covers 21 T cell receptor beta chains from one sample sequenced in a study of type 1 regulatory T cells (dated by TCRdb to the early 2020s). Sequenced using an Illumina MiSeq. Through fastp at Q25 and MiXCR, TCRdb rebuilt clones from the public reads, retaining in-frame beta chains. Rows with a matching CDR3 protein are joined into one entry that keeps the most common DNA and genes. Recorded for this sample are 15,000 to 20,000 distinct CDR3 sequences; 10% of them occurred a single time. Together, the top ten hold approximately 2.8% of the sample. The sample comprised CD4+ T cells, either the whole sample or a sorted fraction (not recorded which). The receptors derive from a human donor in good health.

This clonotype was recorded at least ten times. The chain carries TRBV27 and TRBJ2-3; 11 bases match TRBD2. The germline V gene encodes CDR1 MNHEY and CDR2 SMNVEV (reference sequence). The junction had 7 bases not matched to a gene; V was cut back by 6 bases and J by 8 bases. This CDR3 contains 14 residues. CDR3 residues: CASSRLAGGVTQYF. In DNA form, the CDR3 reads TGTGCCAGCAGCCGGCTAGCGGGAGGTGTTACGCAGTATTTT.

This clonotype came up many times. The chain joins TRBV20-1 to TRBJ1-2, with TRBD1 as a possible D gene (6 bases). Trimming shortened V by 5 bases and J by 4 bases, and 11 bases separated the two germline ends. Germline V lookup: CDR1 DFQATT, CDR2 SNEGSKA (reference sequence). The CDR3 totals 12 residues. Here the CDR3 DNA reads TGCAGTGCTCCCGGAGGGGGCTATGGCTACACCTTC. Translating gives CSAPGGGYGYTF.

This clonotype was detected many times. The rearrangement uses TRBV5-1 and TRBJ2-7, with D uncertain. Trimming cost V 0 bases and J 6 bases, with 10 bases left between them. This CDR3 has 13 amino acids. Germline assignment: CDR1 SGHRS and CDR2 YFSETQ. This chain's CDR3 is CASSLDPGLEQYF. The CDR3 nucleotides read TGCGCCAGCAGCTTGGACCCGGGTCTCGAGCAGTACTTC.

The rearrangement joins TRBV5-4 to TRBJ2-3; the match to TRBD1 covers 7 bases. The CDR3 has 16 residues. The trim removed 0 bases at V and 0 bases at J, leaving 4 bases unmatched. In germline, CDR1 is SGHNT, CDR2 YYREEE (reference sequence). CDR3 sequence: CASSLGPGQSTDTQYF. In nucleotides, the CDR3 is TGTGCCAGCAGCTTGGGCCCGGGACAGAGCACAGATACGCAGTATTTT.

The chain links TRBV20-1 to TRBJ2-3; 7 bases map to TRBD1. The CDR3 has 12 amino acids. J was trimmed by 2 bases and V by 8 bases; bases with no gene match: 4. The germline V gene encodes CDR1 DFQATT and CDR2 SNEGSKA (reference sequence). The CDR3 spells CSRGQNTDTQYF. In nucleotides, the CDR3 is TGCAGTAGGGGACAGAACACAGATACGCAGTATTTT.

Comments on this clonotype: A read error may explain this, as a much larger clone is one base away. The chain links TRBV11-2 to TRBJ1-2; a weak D match, TRBD1 (5 bases). The V end was cut by 5 bases, the J end by 4 bases, with 14 bases between. The germline CDR1 and CDR2 sequences are SGHAT and FQNNGV. CDR3 size: 14 residues. In DNA form, the CDR3 reads TGTGCCAGCAGCCCCCGGGACGCCAGCTATGGCTACACCTTC. It is translated as CASSPRDASYGYTF.

This clonotype was observed many times. A junction end diverges from the germline sequence, so it may reflect a read error. The chain employs TRBV7-7 and TRBJ2-1; 9 positions agree with TRBD2. This CDR3 contains 15 residues. Germline CDR1 is SSHAT and CDR2 is FNYEAQ (reference sequence). The CDR3 coding sequence is TGTGCTAGCAGCTTTGCAGCGGGAGGTGGCAATGAGCAGTTCTTC. It encodes CASSFAAGGGNEQFF.

This clonotype was recorded many times. This sequence joins TRBV7-2 and TRBJ1-1; the D is unclear. Trimming stripped 0 bases from V and 3 bases from J, with 5 bases between. The CDR3 has 13 residues. CDR1 and CDR2 (germline): SGHTA, FQGNSA. The chain's CDR3 is CASSLATHTEAFF. The CDR3 DNA reads as TGTGCCAGCAGCTTAGCTACCCACACTGAAGCTTTCTTT.

This chain joins TRBV12-3 or TRBV12-4 and TRBJ1-6; D is uncertain. Trimming removed 6 bases at V and 10 bases at J, with 10 bases between. This CDR3 spans 12 amino acids. DNA of the CDR3: TGTGCCAGCAGGAAGAATGGATCACCCCTCCACTTT. Amino acids: CASRKNGSPLHF.

This clonotype was counted ten times or more. The J gene is TRBJ2-2, the V gene TRBV12-3 or TRBV12-4, with 11 bases identical to TRBD1. CDR3 length equals 14 residues. V shed 6 bases, J shed 6 bases, and the junction held 3 bases outside the gene matches. The CDR3 loop is CASRGQGEAGELFF. The CDR3 bases are TGTGCCAGCAGGGGACAGGGGGAGGCCGGGGAGCTGTTTTTT.

This clonotype is medium-sized within its sample. V usage is TRBV12-3 or TRBV12-4 and J usage is TRBJ2-7; perhaps TRBD2 as D (6 bases). The CDR3 runs 13 residues. Trimming removed 5 bases from V and 2 bases from J, with 10 bases in between. CDR3 DNA: TGTGCCAGCAGTCTCGGGAGTCCCTACGAGCAGTACTTC. Translating it yields CASSLGSPYEQYF.

The table lists this clonotype with many counts. This chain joins TRBV5-1 and TRBJ1-1; D not resolved. CDR3 size: 14 residues. Trimming took 0 bases from V and 0 from J, leaving 6 bases between them. Per the germline V gene, CDR1 is SGHRS and CDR2 is YFSETQ. The CDR3 DNA follows: TGCGCCAGCAGCTTGGAGGGAATGAACACTGAAGCTTTCTTT. Translating gives CASSLEGMNTEAFF.

By share, this clonotype counts as medium-sized. Written as DNA, the CDR3 is TGTGCCACCAGCAGTCCCGGGACATCACTCTACGAGCAGTACTTC. Its translation is CATSSPGTSLYEQYF. The chain employs TRBV15 and TRBJ2-7, with D maybe TRBD1 (6 bases). The V and J ends lost 3 bases and 3 bases respectively, with 15 bases between them. The CDR3 consists of 15 residues. Germline CDR1 LNHNV, CDR2 YYDKDF (reference sequence).

In this sample, this clonotype turned up many times. V is TRBV7-2 and J is TRBJ2-5; maybe TRBD1 (7 bases). In germline, CDR1 is SGHTA, CDR2 FQGNSA. Trimming took 7 bases from V and 5 from J, leaving 14 bases between them. The CDR3 is made up of 13 amino acids. CDR3 in DNA: TGTGCCAGCACTAACAGGGGAGGCGAGACCCAGTACTTC. Protein product: CASTNRGGETQYF. Filled out from reference TRBV7-2 and TRBJ2-5, the complete variable domain reads GAGVSQSPSNKVTEKGKDVELRCDPISGHTALYWYRQSLGQGLEFLIYFQGNSAPDKSGLPSDRFSAERTGGSVSTLTIQRTQQEDSAVYLCASTNRGGETQYFGPGTRLLVL.

In its sample, this clonotype was seen many times. V gene TRBV3-1 combines with J gene TRBJ2-4; D is uncertain. CDR1 LGHDT and CDR2 YNNKEL come from the germline V gene (reference sequence). Trimming removed 3 bases from V and 0 bases from J, with 6 bases in between. This CDR3 spans 14 amino acids. CDR3 nucleotide sequence: TGTGCCAGCAGCCAGGAGCCAGCCAAAAACATTCAGTACTTC. It translates to CASSQEPAKNIQYF.

This clonotype has more than one count but fewer than ten. This chain joins TRBV20-1 and TRBJ2-2; D is possibly TRBD2 (6 bases). V lost 1 base, J lost 3 bases, and 12 bases lay in between. Germline CDR1 reads DFQATT; CDR2 reads SNEGSKA (reference sequence). CDR3 length: 15 residues. CDR3 in DNA: TGCAGTGCTAGAGCCGTTAGCGGATACACCGGGGAGCTGTTTTTT. Translating it yields CSARAVSGYTGELFF.

Comment on this clonotype: A much larger clonotype is one base distant, so this may be a read error. This chain links TRBV20-1 with TRBJ2-4; TRBD2 matches at 8 bases. The CDR3 totals 15 residues. Germline CDR1 and CDR2: DFQATT and SNEGSKA (reference sequence). DNA for the CDR3: TGCAATGCTATGGGTGAGACTAGCGCTCTTCTAATTCAGTACTTC. This encodes CNAMGETSALLIQYF.

This chain uses TRBV30 with TRBJ2-3, with D hard to call. The CDR3 runs 12 residues. V lost 2 bases and J lost 10, with 13 bases in between. Germline V CDR1 and CDR2: GTSNPN, SVGIG (reference sequence). In DNA form, the CDR3 reads TGTGCCTGGAGTCTGGACCTCGGGCCGCAGTATTTT. Translated, it gives CAWSLDLGPQYF. Full variable domain (outside the CDR3, taken from reference TRBV30 and TRBJ2-3): SQTIHQWPATLVQPVGSPLSLECTVEGTSNPNLYWYRQAAGRGLQLLFYSVGIGQISSEVPQNLSASRPQDRQFILSSKKLLLSDSGFYLCAWSLDLGPQYFGPGTRLTVL.

This clonotype was observed at least ten times. The chain is built from TRBV23-1 and TRBJ2-1; D is tentatively TRBD1 or TRBD2 (5 bases each). TRBV23-1 has ORF status, its function being uncertain. The CDR3 contains 16 residues. V lost 4 bases, J lost 9 bases, and 22 bases lay in between. The CDR3, as DNA: TGCGCCAGCAGTCTGTTTCTGAGGACCCGGGACCGTGAGCAGTTCTTC. Amino acids: CASSLFLRTRDREQFF.

Relative to its sample, this clonotype is medium-sized. The rearrangement joins TRBV29-1 to TRBJ2-5, with TRBD2 matching 9 bases. The V gene's germline CDR1 is SQVTM and CDR2 ANQGSEA. The CDR3 totals 12 residues. V shed 7 bases and J 5 bases; nucleotides not matched to a gene: 5. The DNA for the CDR3 is TGCAGCGGAGATGGACTAGCGGAGACCCAGTACTTC. Its translation: CSGDGLAETQYF.

The chain carries TRBV20-1 and TRBJ2-5; 10 nucleotides match TRBD2. Trimming at V came to 2 bases and at J to 5 bases, leaving 11 bases not matched to a gene. This CDR3 is 16 amino acids long. The germline CDR1 and CDR2 sequences are DFQATT and SNEGSKA (reference sequence). The CDR3 reads CSARNPSGGPQETQYF. The CDR3 DNA sequence: TGCAGTGCTAGAAATCCTAGCGGGGGTCCTCAGGAGACCCAGTACTTC.